This T cell receptor (beta chain) originates from a study of blood T cell repertoires in COVID-19. Study information: COVID-19 samples, acute and convalescent, were from the United States, Italy and Spain. T cells, B-cell-depleted T cells, or PBMCs supplied cDNA or gDNA.

This clone has just a few counts. This CDR3 contains 14 residues. J lost 1 base, V lost 3 bases, and 5 bases had no gene match. The germline V gene has CDR1 DFQATT and CDR2 SNEGSKA (reference sequence). Per the original methods: It was from reference gene primer amplification that nucleated cell counts were estimated. Data came from immunoSEQ multiplex PCR; TCRdb stores just in-frame clones and leaves some out. The DNA was the basis for D and trimming; V, J and clone size are from that table. The data show some 90,000 clones, roughly 80% seen once. V gene TRBV20-1 combines with J gene TRBJ2-7, with TRBD2 identical over 8 bases. The receptor's source is a man aged 65-85 years with active or convalescent COVID-19. Sequenced input: peripheral blood. CDR3: CSASDLAGSYEQYF. CDR3 DNA sequence: TGCAGTGCTAGTGATCTAGCGGGTTCCTACGAGCAGTACTTC.